The clone carrying this TCR beta chain was seen only a few times. Antigen specificity is unknown. This sample was included in a study of early T cells in non-severe SARS-CoV-2 infection. For the study at large: Sequenced material consisted of bulk RNA (from unsorted whole blood), and chains were unpaired. Study-level points and caveats: VDJdb-based annotation leaned toward anti-spike CD8 responses and missed private and CD4 specificities.

Individually, cDNA molecules had unique molecular identifiers attached to them. TCRdb re-analysed the 5' RACE reads in MiXCR, keeping a single row per CDR3 protein. Of just over 60,000 distinct CDR3 sequences in the sample, approximately 9.3% were seen once. The CDR3 runs to 14 residues. CDR1 is DFQATT and CDR2 is SNEGSKA in the germline V gene (reference sequence). V dropped 5 bases and J dropped 5 bases, with 16 bases sitting between them. What was sequenced was whole blood. The origin of this receptor is an adult who was a healthcare worker with PCR-confirmed SARS-CoV-2 infection or an uninfected control (not recorded which). The chain joins TRBV20-1 to TRBJ2-4; D call uncertain. The chain's CDR3 is CSAQSWSYQNIQYF. CDR3 DNA: TGCAGTGCTCAAAGTTGGAGTTACCAAAACATTCAGTACTTC.